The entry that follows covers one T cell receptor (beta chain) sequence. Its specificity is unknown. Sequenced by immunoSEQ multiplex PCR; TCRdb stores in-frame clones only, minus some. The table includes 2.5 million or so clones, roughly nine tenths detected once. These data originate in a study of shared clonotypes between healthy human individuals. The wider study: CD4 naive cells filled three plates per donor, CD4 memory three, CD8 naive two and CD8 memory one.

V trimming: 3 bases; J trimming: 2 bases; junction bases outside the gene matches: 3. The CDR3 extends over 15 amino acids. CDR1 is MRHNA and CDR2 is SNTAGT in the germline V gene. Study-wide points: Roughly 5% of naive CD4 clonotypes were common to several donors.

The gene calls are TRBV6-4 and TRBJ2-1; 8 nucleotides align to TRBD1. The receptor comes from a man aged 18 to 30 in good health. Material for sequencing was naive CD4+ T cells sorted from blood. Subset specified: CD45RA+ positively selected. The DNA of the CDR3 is TGTGCCAGCAGTGAAGAGACAGGGGCCTACAATGAGCAGTTCTTC. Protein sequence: CASSEETGAYNEQFF.